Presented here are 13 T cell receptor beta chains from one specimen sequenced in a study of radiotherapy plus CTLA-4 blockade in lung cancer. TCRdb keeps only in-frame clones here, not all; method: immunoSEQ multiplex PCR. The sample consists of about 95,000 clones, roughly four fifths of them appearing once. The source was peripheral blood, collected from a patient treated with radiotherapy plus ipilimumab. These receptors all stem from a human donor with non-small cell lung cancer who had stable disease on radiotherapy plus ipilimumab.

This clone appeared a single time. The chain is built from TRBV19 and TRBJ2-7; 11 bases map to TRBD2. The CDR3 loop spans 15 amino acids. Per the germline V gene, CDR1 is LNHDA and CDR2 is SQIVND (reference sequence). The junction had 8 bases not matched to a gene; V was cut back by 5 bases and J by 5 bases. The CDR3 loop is CASSSTSGGEHEQYF. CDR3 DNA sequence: TGTGCCAGTAGTTCCACTAGCGGGGGTGAACACGAGCAGTACTTC.

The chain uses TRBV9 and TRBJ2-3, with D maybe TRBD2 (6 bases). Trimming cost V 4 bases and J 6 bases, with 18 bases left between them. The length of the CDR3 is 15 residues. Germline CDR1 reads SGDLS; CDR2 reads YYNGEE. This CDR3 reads CASSPPGRRVDTQYF. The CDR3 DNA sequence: TGTGCCAGCAGCCCCCCTGGGCGGAGGGTTGATACGCAGTATTTT.

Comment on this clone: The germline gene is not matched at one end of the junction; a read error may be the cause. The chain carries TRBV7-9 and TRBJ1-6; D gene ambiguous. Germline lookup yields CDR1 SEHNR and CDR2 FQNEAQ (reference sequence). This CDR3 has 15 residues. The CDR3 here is CASSMDGSSNSPLHF. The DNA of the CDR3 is TGTGCCAGCAGCATGGACGGATCCTCTAATTCACCCCTCCACTTT.

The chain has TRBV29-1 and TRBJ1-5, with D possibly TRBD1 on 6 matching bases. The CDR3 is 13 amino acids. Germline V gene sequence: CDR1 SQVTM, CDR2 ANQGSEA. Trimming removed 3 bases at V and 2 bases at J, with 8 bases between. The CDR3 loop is CSVESGGNQPQHF. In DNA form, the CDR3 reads TGCAGCGTTGAGTCAGGGGGCAATCAGCCCCAGCATTTT. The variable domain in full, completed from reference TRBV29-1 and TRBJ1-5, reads SAVISQKPSRDICQRGTSLTIQCQVDSQVTMMFWYRQQPGQSLTLIATANQGSEATYESGFVIDKFPISRPNLTFSTLTVSNMSPEDSSIYLCSVESGGNQPQHFGDGTRLSIL.

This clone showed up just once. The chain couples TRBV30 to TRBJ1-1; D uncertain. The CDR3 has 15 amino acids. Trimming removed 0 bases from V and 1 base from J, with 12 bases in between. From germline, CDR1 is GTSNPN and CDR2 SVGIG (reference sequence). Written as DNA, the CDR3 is TGTGCCTGGAGTGTACCGGTTGGAAGGAACACTGAAGCTTTCTTT. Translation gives CAWSVPVGRNTEAFF.

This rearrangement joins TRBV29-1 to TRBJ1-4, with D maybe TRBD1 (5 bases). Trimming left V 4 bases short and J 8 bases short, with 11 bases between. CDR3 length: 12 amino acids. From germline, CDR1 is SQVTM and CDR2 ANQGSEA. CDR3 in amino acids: CSVAEGSEKLFF. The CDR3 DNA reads TGCAGCGTTGCGGAGGGGTCGGAAAAACTGTTTTTT.

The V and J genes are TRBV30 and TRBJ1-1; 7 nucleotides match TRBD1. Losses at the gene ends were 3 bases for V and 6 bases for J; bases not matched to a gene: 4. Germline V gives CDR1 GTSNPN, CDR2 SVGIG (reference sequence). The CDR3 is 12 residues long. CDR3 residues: CAWRTGIAEAFF. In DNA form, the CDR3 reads TGTGCCTGGAGGACAGGGATCGCTGAAGCTTTCTTT.

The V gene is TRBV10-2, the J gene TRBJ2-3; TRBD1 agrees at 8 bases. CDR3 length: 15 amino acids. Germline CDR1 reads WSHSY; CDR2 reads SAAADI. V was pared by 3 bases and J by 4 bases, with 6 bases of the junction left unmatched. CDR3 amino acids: CASSDSDRGSDTQYF. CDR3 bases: TGCGCCAGCAGTGACTCAGACAGGGGCTCAGATACGCAGTATTTT.

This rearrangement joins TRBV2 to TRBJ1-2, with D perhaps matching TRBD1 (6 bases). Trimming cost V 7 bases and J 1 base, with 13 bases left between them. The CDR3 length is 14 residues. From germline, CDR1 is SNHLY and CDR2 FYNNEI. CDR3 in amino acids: CASKKRGNNYGYTF. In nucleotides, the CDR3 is TGTGCCAGCAAAAAGAGGGGGAATAACTATGGCTACACCTTC.

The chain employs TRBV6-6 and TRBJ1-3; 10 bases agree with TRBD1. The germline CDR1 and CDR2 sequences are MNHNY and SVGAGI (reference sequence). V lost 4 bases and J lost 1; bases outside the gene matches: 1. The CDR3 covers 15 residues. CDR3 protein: CASSLGQGSGNTIYF. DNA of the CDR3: TGTGCCAGCAGTTTGGGACAGGGGTCTGGAAACACCATATATTTT.

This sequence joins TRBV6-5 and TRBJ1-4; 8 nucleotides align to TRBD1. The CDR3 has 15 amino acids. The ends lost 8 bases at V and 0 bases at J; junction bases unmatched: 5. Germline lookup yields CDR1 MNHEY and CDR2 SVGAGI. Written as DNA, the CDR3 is TGTGCCAGCTGGACAGGGCTACCAACTAATGAAAAACTGTTTTTT. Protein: CASWTGLPTNEKLFF.

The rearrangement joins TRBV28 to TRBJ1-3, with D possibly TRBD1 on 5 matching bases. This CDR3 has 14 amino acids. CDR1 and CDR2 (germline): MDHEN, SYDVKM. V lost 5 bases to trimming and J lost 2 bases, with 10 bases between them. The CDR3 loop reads CASSPGVAGNTIYF. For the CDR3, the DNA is TGTGCCAGCAGTCCGGGGGTCGCTGGAAACACCATATATTTT.

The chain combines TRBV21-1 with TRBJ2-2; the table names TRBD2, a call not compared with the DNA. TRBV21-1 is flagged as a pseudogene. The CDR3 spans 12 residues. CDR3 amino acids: CASSKLDGELFF. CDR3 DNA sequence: TGTGCCAGCAGCAAATTAGACGGGGAGCTGTTTTTT.